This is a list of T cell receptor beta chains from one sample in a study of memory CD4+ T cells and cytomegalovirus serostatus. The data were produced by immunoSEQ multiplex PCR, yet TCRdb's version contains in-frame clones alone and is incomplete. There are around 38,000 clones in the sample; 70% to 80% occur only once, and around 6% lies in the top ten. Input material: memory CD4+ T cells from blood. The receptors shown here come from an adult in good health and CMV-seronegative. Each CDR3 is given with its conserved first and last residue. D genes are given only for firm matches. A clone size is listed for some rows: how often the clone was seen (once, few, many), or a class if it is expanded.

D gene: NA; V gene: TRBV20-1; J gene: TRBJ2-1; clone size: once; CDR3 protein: CSARDINEQFF; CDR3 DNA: TGCAGTGCTAGAGATATCAATGAGCAGTTCTTC
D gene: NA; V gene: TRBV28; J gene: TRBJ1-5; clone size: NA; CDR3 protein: CASSTTGLVRQPQHF; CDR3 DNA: TGTGCCAGCAGTACGACCGGACTCGTGAGGCAGCCCCAGCATTTT
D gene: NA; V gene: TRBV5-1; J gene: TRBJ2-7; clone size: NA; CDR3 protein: CASSFTGTAGSYEQYF; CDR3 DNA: TGCGCCAGCAGCTTTACGGGAACCGCTGGTTCCTACGAGCAGTACTTC
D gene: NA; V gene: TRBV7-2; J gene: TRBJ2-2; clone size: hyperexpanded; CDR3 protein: CASSLMSGPGELFF; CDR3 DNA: TGTGCCAGCAGCTTAATGTCGGGGCCCGGGGAGCTGTTTTTT
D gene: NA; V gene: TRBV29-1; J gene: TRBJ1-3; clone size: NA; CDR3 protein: CSVADGFNGNTIYF; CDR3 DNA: TGCAGCGTTGCTGACGGGTTTAATGGAAACACCATATATTTT
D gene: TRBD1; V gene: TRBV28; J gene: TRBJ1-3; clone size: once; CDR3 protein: CASRALGQGPGNTIYF; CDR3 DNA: TGTGCCAGCAGGGCTCTGGGACAGGGGCCTGGAAACACCATATATTTT
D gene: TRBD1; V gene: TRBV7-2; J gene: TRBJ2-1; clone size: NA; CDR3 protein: CASSSMTGMPGAEQFF; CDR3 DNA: TGTGCCAGCAGCTCTATGACAGGGATGCCGGGTGCTGAGCAGTTCTTC
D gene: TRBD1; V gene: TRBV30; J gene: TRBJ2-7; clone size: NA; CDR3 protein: CAGSGQESPPESDEQYF; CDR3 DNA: TGTGCCGGCTCGGGACAGGAATCCCCTCCGGAATCAGACGAGCAGTACTTC
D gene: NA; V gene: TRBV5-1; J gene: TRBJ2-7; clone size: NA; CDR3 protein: CASSLSRENEQYF; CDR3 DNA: TGCGCCAGCAGCTTGTCACGAGAAAACGAGCAGTACTTC
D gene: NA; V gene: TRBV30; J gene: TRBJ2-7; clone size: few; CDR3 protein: CGVVVVGEQYF; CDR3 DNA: TGTGGAGTTGTGGTAGTGGGGGAGCAGTACTTC
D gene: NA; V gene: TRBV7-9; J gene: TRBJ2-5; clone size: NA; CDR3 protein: CASSTRQGRAETQYF; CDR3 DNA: TGTGCCAGCAGCACCCGACAGGGGAGGGCCGAGACCCAGTACTTC
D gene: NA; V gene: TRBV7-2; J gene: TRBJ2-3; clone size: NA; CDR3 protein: CASSLSAGTARTDTQYF; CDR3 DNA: TGTGCCAGCAGCTTATCGGCGGGCACGGCCCGCACAGATACGCAGTATTTT
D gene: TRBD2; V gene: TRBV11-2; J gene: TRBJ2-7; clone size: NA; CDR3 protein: CASSWLAGIEQYF; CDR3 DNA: TGTGCCAGCAGCTGGCTAGCGGGAATAGAGCAGTACTTC
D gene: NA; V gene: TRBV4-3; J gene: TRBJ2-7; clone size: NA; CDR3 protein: CASSRDTGRRNEQYF; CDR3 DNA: TGCGCCAGCAGCCGAGACACCGGGCGGCGAAACGAGCAGTACTTC
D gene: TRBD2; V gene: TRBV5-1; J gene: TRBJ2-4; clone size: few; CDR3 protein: CASSPLAGDPVQYF; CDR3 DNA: TGCGCCAGCAGCCCTTTAGCGGGAGACCCCGTTCAGTACTTC
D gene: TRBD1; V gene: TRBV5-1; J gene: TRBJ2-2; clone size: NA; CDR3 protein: CASSWGQSYTGELFF; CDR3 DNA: TGCGCCAGCAGCTGGGGACAGAGCTACACCGGGGAGCTGTTTTTT
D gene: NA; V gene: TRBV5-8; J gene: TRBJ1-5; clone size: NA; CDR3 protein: CASSLGARYPHQPQHF; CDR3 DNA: TGTGCCAGCAGCTTGGGGGCCCGCTACCCCCATCAGCCCCAGCATTTT
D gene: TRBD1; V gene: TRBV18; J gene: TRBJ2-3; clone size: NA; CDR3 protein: CAGSPAGGSHTDTQYF; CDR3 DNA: TGTGCCGGCTCACCAGCAGGGGGCAGTCACACAGATACGCAGTATTTT
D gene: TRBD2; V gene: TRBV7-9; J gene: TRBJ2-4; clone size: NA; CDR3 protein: CASSYSGSGNIQYF; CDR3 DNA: TGTGCCAGCAGCTATAGCGGGAGTGGAAACATTCAGTACTTC
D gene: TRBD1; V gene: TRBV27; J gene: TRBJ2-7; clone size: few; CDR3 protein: CASSQRGRIEQYF; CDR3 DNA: TGTGCCAGCAGCCAAAGGGGGCGGATCGAGCAGTACTTC
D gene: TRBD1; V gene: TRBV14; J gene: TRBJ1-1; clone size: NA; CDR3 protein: CASSRNRGITEAFF; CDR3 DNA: TGTGCCAGCAGCCGGAACAGGGGCATCACTGAAGCTTTCTTT
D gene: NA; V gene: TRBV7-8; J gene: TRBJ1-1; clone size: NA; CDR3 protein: CASSYSSGDTEAFF; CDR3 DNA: TGTGCCAGCAGCTATTCTTCAGGGGACACTGAAGCTTTCTTT
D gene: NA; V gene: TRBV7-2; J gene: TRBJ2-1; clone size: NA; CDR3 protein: CASGFDGYNEQFF; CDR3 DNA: TGTGCCAGCGGGTTTGACGGTTACAATGAGCAGTTCTTC
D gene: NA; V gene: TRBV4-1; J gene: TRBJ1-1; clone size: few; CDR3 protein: CASSQPGVNTEAFF; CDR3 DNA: TGCGCCAGCAGCCAACCCGGGGTGAACACTGAAGCTTTCTTT
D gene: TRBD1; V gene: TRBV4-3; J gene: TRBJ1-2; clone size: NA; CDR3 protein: CASSQDWDRSSLTF; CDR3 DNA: TGCGCCAGCAGCCAAGATTGGGACAGGTCCTCACTGACCTTC
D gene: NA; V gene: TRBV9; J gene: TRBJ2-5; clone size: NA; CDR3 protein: CASSRDPVPTQYF; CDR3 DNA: TGTGCCAGCTCGAGAGACCCAGTACCCACCCAGTACTTC
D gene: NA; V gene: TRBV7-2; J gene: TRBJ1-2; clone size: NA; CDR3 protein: CASSLATGSDYGYTF; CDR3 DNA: TGTGCCAGCAGCTTAGCTACAGGGTCAGACTATGGCTACACCTTC
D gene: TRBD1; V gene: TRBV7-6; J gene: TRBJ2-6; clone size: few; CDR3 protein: CASSLGTGYSGANVLTF; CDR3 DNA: TGTGCCAGCAGCTTAGGGACAGGCTACTCTGGGGCCAACGTCCTGACTTTC
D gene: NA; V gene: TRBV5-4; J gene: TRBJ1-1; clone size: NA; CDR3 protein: CASSRIQVNTEAFF; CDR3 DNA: TGTGCCAGCAGCAGGATCCAAGTGAACACTGAAGCTTTCTTT
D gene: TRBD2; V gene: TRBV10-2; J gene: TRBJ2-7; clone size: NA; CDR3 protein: CASRNSGGRGYEQYF; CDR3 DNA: TGCGCCAGCAGAAATAGCGGGGGGCGAGGCTACGAGCAGTACTTC
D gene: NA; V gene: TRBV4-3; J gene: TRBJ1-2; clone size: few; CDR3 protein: CASSQALQGDYGYTF; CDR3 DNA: TGCGCCAGCAGCCAAGCTTTACAGGGAGACTATGGCTACACCTTC
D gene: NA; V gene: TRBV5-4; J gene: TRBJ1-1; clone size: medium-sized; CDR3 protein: CASSLVGDGDTEAFF; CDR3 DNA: TGTGCCAGCAGCTTGGTTGGTGACGGGGACACTGAAGCTTTCTTT
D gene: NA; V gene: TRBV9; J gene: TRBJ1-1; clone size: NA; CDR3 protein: CASSGGFNTEAFF; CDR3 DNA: TGTGCCAGCAGTGGGGGCTTCAACACTGAAGCTTTCTTT
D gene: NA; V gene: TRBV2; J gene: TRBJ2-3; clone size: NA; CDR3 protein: CASGTSDTQYF; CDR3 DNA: TGTGCCAGCGGAACATCAGATACGCAGTATTTT
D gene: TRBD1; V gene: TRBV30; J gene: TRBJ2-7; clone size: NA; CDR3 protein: CAWSGTGGEQYF; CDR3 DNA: TGTGCCTGGTCCGGGACAGGGGGGGAGCAGTACTTC
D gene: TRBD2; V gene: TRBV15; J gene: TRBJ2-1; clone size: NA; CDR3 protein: CATSRDPVGLADNEQFF; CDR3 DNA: TGTGCCACCAGCAGAGACCCGGTGGGACTAGCGGACAATGAGCAGTTCTTC
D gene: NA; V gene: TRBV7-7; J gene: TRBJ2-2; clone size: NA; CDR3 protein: CASSPSNTGELFF; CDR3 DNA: TGTGCTAGCAGCCCGTCTAACACCGGGGAGCTGTTTTTT